Presented here are 23 T cell receptor beta chains from one specimen sequenced in a study of human CD8 memory T cell subsets (dated by TCRdb to 2019 to 2021). A Human TCR Profiling Kit was used to prepare UMI-labeled 5' RACE TCRbeta libraries. Through TCRdb reprocessing, the reads give one entry per CDR3 protein sequence; DNA is omitted. This sample's listing comprises fewer than 7,500 distinct CDR3 sequences. 21% of the sample is in the top ten clones. The sequencing input was CD8+ T cells from PBMCs. Receptor source: a human donor in good health.

This clonotype counts as medium-sized by frequency. This chain connects TRBV11-2 to TRBJ1-1; checking the TCRdb D call of TRBD1 is not possible without DNA. The germline V gene has CDR1 SGHAT and CDR2 FQNNGV. CDR3 length: 17 residues. CDR3 region: CASSLVGFGQGNTEAFF.

The chain joins TRBV27 to TRBJ1-6; there is no DNA to check the TCRdb D call of TRBD1. The CDR3 totals 15 residues. Germline V gives CDR1 MNHEY, CDR2 SMNVEV (reference sequence). This chain's CDR3 is CASSFFRDTDSPLHF.

CDR3 sequence: CASSQVMGGYEQYF. The genes are TRBV3-1 and TRBJ2-7; TCRdb's D gene call, TRBD2, goes unchecked for lack of DNA. This CDR3 has 14 residues. Germline-derived CDR1 and CDR2 are LGHDT and YNNKEL (reference sequence).

The gene calls are TRBV19 and TRBJ2-7. CDR3 size: 13 residues. From germline, CDR1 is LNHDA and CDR2 SQIVND (reference sequence). This CDR3 is CASSIYVSYEQYF.

The gene calls are TRBV7-9 and TRBJ2-1; TCRdb proposes TRBD2, but this gene call is untestable without DNA. CDR1 SEHNR and CDR2 FQNEAQ come from the germline V gene (reference sequence). The CDR3 totals 16 residues. The CDR3 protein is CASSSLVGTSDNEQFF.

V and J are TRBV2 and TRBJ2-7. There are 13 residues in the CDR3. Germline assignment: CDR1 SNHLY and CDR2 FYNNEI. The CDR3: CASRAGIAYEQYF.

J is TRBJ2-1 and V is TRBV7-9. The CDR3 is 12 amino acids. The germline gives CDR1 SEHNR, CDR2 FQNEAQ (reference sequence). Here the CDR3 reads CASSLVRSEQFF.

The chain combines TRBV5-1 with TRBJ1-1. This CDR3 spans 13 amino acids. Germline-derived CDR1 and CDR2 are SGHRS and YFSETQ. The CDR3: CASSSTWNTEAFF.

The genes are TRBV12-3 or TRBV12-4 and TRBJ1-1; TCRdb's assignment of TRBD1 cannot be checked, as there is no DNA. The CDR3 runs 14 residues. The CDR3 protein is CASGLRPLGTEAFF.

CDR3 protein: CASRQGFNSAEAFF. The V gene is TRBV6-1, the J gene TRBJ1-1; lacking DNA, the TRBD1 call made by TCRdb goes unchecked. From germline, CDR1 is MNHNS and CDR2 SASEGT. The CDR3 runs 14 residues.

V gene TRBV27 combines with J gene TRBJ1-6; without DNA, the TCRdb call of TRBD1 cannot be checked. The V gene's germline CDR1 is MNHEY and CDR2 SMNVEV (reference sequence). CDR3 length: 15 residues. The CDR3 region is CASSLFARLSSPLHF.

The rearrangement uses TRBV4-1 and TRBJ1-1; TCRdb selects TRBD1, and the lack of DNA leaves this call unchecked. Germline CDR1 MGHRA, CDR2 YSYEKL. The length of the CDR3 is 14 residues. CDR3 loop: CASSQEGTGTEAFF.

Its frequency marks this clonotype as medium-sized. The chain links TRBV7-9 to TRBJ2-1. The germline V gene encodes CDR1 SEHNR and CDR2 FQNEAQ (reference sequence). The CDR3 sequence is 12 residues long. This CDR3 reads CASSLTGNEQFF. Variable domain in full (rest from reference TRBV7-9 and TRBJ2-1): DTGVSQNPRHKITKRGQNVTFRCDPISEHNRLYWYRQTLGQGPEFLTYFQNEAQLEKSRLLSDRFSAERPKGSFSTLEIQRTEQGDSAMYLCASSLTGNEQFFGPGTRLTVL.

The chain joins TRBV14 to TRBJ2-4; TCRdb calls TRBD1, which cannot be checked without DNA. The germline gives CDR1 SGHDN, CDR2 FVKESK. This CDR3 contains 16 residues. The CDR3 region is CASSPRPGWDKNIQYF.

Frequency places this clonotype as medium-sized. The chain joins TRBV5-6 to TRBJ2-5. This CDR3 comprises 14 residues. In germline, CDR1 is SGHDT, CDR2 YYEEEE. The CDR3 loop reads CASSSEGYVETQYF. The full variable domain, its missing parts supplied by reference TRBV5-6 and TRBJ2-5, is DAGVTQSPTHLIKTRGQQVTLRCSPKSGHDTVSWYQQALGQGPQFIFQYYEEEERQRGNFPDRFSGHQFPNYSSELNVNALLLGDSALYLCASSSEGYVETQYFGPGTRLLVL.

By frequency, this clonotype is medium-sized. The chain joins TRBV20-1 to TRBJ1-2; no DNA is available, so the TRBD1 call from TCRdb remains unchecked. The germline V gene has CDR1 DFQATT and CDR2 SNEGSKA (reference sequence). The CDR3 extends over 16 amino acids. CDR3 sequence: CSARDKKTGANYGYTF.

J is TRBJ2-1 and V is TRBV5-1; checking the TCRdb D call of TRBD1 is not possible without DNA. The CDR3 contains 16 residues. Germline CDR1 is SGHRS and CDR2 is YFSETQ. The CDR3 here is CASSQRQALSYNEQFF. The complete variable domain, with remaining parts taken from reference TRBV5-1 and TRBJ2-1, reads KAGVTQTPRYLIKTRGQQVTLSCSPISGHRSVSWYQQTPGQGLQFLFEYFSETQRNKGNFPGRFSGRQFSNSRSEMNVSTLELGDSALYLCASSQRQALSYNEQFFGPGTRLTVL.

J is TRBJ1-1 and V is TRBV12-3 or TRBV12-4. The CDR3 contains 13 residues. The CDR3 protein is CASTLRGDTEAFF.

By frequency, this clonotype is medium-sized (0.01 to 0.1%). This sequence joins TRBV7-9 and TRBJ1-5. This CDR3 has 13 residues. Germline V lookup: CDR1 SEHNR, CDR2 FQNEAQ (reference sequence). This chain's CDR3 is CASSLGWNQPQHF.

This rearrangement joins TRBV5-1 to TRBJ1-1; the TCRdb call, TRBD1, lacks DNA for checking. Germline CDR1 reads SGHRS; CDR2 reads YFSETQ. The CDR3 is 15 amino acids. The CDR3 sequence is CASSLASGAGTEAFF.

The rearrangement links TRBV27 to TRBJ1-5; TCRdb's D gene call, TRBD1, goes unchecked for lack of DNA. The CDR3 has 17 amino acids. Per the germline V gene, CDR1 is MNHEY and CDR2 is SMNVEV (reference sequence). The CDR3: CASSLPPLRGVNQPQHF.

By frequency, this clonotype is medium-sized. The rearrangement links TRBV15 to TRBJ2-5. The CDR3 sequence is 13 residues long. Germline V gene data show CDR1 as LNHNV and CDR2 as YYDKDF (reference sequence). CDR3 residues: CATSRRRQETQYF. Full variable domain (outside the CDR3, taken from reference TRBV15 and TRBJ2-5): DAMVIQNPRYQVTQFGKPVTLSCSQTLNHNVMYWYQQKSSQAPKLLFHYYDKDFNNEADTPDNFQSRRPNTSFCFLDIRSPGLGDTAMYLCATSRRRQETQYFGPGTRLLVL.

The chain carries TRBV29-1 and TRBJ1-5; TCRdb designates TRBD1, a call that cannot be tested without DNA. The CDR3 contains 13 residues. Germline V gene data show CDR1 as SQVTM and CDR2 as ANQGSEA. Here the CDR3 reads CSVQGASNQPQHF.